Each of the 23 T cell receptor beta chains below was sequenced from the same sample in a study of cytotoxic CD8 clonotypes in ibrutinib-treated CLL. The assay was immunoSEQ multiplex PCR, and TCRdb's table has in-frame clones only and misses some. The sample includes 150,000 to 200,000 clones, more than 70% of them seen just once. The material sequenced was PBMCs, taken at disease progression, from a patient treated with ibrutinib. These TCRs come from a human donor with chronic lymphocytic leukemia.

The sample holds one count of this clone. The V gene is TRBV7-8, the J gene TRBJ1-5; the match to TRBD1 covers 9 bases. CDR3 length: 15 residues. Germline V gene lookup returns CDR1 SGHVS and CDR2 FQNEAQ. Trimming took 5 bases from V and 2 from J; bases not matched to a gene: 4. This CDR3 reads CASSAGQGGNQPQHF. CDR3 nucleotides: TGTGCCAGCAGCGCGGGACAGGGCGGCAATCAGCCCCAGCATTTT.

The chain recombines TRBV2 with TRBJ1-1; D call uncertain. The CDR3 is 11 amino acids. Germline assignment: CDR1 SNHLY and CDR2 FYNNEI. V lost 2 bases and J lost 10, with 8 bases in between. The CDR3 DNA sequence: TGTGCCAGCAGTGAAATATTCGGAGCTTTCTTT. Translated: CASSEIFGAFF.

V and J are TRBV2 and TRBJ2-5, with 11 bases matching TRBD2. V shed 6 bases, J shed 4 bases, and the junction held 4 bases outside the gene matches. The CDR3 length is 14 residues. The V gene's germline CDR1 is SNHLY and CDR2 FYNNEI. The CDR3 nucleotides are TGTGCCAGCAGGGACACTAGCGGGAGAGAGACCCAGTACTTC. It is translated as CASRDTSGRETQYF.

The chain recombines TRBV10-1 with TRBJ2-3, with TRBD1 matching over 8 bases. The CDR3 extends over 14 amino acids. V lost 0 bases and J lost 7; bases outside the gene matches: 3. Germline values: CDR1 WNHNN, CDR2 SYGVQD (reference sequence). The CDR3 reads CASSESNRGNTQYF. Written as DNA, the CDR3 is TGCGCCAGCAGTGAGTCAAACAGGGGGAATACGCAGTATTTT.

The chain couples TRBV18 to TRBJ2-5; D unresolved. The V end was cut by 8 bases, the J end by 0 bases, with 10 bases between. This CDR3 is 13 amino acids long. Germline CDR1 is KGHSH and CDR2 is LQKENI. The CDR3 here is CASLDNNQETQYF. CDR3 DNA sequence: TGTGCCAGCCTCGACAACAACCAAGAGACCCAGTACTTC.

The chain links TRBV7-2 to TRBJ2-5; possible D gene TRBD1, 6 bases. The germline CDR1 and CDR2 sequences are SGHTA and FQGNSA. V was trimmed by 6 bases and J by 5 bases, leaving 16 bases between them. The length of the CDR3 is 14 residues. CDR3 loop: CASSYNRVAETQYF. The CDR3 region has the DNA TGTGCCAGCAGTTACAACAGGGTTGCGGAGACCCAGTACTTC.

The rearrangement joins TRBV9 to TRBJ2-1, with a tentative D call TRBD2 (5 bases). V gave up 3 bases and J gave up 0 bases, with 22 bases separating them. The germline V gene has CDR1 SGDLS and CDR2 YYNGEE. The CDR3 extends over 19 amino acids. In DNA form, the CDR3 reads TGTGCCAGCAGCGCATCGAGAACTTGGACTGTGAGCTCCTACAATGAGCAGTTCTTC. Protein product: CASSASRTWTVSSYNEQFF.

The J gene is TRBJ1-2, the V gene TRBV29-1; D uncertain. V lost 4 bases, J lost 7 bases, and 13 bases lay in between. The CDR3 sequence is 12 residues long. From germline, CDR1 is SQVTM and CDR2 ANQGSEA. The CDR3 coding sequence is TGCAGCGTTGGATTTGGGGAGTCTGGCTACACCTTC. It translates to CSVGFGESGYTF.

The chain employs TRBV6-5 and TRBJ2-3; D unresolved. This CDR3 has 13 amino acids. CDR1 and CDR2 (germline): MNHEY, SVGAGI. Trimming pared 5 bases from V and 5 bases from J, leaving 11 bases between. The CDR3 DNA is TGTGCCAGCAGTAAGGGTTCCGTAGATACGCAGTATTTT. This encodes CASSKGSVDTQYF.

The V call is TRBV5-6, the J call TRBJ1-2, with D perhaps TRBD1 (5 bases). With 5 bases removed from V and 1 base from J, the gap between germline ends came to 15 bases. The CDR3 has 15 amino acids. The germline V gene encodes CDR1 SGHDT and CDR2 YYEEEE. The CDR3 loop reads CASRGSQGYNYGYTF. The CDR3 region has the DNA TGTGCCAGCAGGGGGTCCCAGGGCTATAACTATGGCTACACCTTC.

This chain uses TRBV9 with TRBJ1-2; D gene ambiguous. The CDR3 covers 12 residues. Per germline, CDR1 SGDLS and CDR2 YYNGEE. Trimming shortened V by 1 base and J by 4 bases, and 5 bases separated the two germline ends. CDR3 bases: TGTGCCAGCAGCGTAAGTGTCTATGGCTACACCTTC. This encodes CASSVSVYGYTF.

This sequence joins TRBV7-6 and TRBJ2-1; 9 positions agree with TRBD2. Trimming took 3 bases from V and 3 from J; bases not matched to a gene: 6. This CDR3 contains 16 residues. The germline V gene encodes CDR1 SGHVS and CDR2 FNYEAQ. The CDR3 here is CASSFTAGGGYNEQFF. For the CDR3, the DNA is TGTGCCAGCAGCTTCACCGCGGGGGGGGGCTACAATGAGCAGTTCTTC. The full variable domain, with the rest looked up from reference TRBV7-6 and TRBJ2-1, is GAGVSQSPRYKVTKRGQDVALRCDPISGHVSLYWYRQALGQGPEFLTYFNYEAQQDKSGLPNDRFSAERPEGSISTLTIQRTEQRDSAMYRCASSFTAGGGYNEQFFGPGTRLTVL.

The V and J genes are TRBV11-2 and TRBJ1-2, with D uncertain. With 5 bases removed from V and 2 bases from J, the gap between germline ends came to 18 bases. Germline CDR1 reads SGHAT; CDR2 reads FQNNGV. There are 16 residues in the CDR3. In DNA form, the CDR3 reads TGTGCCAGCAGCGCATACTTCATGGGGAGCAACTATGGCTACACCTTC. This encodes CASSAYFMGSNYGYTF.

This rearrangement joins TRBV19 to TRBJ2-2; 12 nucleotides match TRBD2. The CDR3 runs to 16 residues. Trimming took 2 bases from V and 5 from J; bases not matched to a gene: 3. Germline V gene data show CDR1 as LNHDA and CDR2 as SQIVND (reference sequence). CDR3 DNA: TGTGCCAGTAGTATACGTGGGACTAGCGGGACCGGGGAGCTGTTTTTT. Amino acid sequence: CASSIRGTSGTGELFF.

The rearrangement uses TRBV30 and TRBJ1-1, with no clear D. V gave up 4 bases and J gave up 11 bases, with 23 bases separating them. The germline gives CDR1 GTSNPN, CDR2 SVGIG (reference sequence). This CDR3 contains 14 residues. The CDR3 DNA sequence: TGTGCCTGGAAGCAAGGGCAGGAACTCGTCCGGGCTTTCTTT. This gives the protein CAWKQGQELVRAFF.

This chain's CDR3 is CASSLEGQNYNEQFF. The CDR3, as DNA: TGCGCCAGCAGCTTGGAGGGACAGAACTACAATGAGCAGTTCTTC. The chain has TRBV5-1 and TRBJ2-1; 7 bases are a match to TRBD1. The CDR3 extends over 15 amino acids. The V segment lost 0 bases and the J segment 3 bases; nucleotides outside the gene matches: 3. Germline CDR1 and CDR2: SGHRS and YFSETQ.

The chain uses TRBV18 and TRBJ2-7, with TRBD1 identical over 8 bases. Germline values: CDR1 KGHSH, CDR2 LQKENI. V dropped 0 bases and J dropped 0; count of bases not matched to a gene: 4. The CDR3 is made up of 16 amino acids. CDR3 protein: CASSPPRDRSSYEQYF. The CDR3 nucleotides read TGTGCCAGCTCACCACCGCGGGACAGGAGCTCCTACGAGCAGTACTTC.

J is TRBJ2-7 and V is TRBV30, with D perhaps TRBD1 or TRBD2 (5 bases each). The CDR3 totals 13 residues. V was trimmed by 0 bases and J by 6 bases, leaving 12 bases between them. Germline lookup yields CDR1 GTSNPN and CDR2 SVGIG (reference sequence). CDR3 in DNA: TGTGCCTGGAGTGTATATTCCGGGGCCGAGCAGTACTTC. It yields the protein CAWSVYSGAEQYF.

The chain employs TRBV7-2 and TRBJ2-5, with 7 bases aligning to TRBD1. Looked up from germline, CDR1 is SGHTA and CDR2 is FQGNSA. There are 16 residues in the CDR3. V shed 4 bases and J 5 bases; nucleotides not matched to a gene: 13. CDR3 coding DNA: TGTGCCAGCAGCTCAGGAACGGGACAGAAATTGGAGACCCAGTACTTC. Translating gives CASSSGTGQKLETQYF.

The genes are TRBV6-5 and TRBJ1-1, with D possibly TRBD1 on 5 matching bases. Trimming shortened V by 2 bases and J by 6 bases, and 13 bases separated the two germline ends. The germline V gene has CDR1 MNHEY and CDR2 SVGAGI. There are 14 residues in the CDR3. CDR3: CASSYEIIGAEAFF. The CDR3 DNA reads TGTGCCAGCAGTTACGAAATCATAGGGGCTGAAGCTTTCTTT.

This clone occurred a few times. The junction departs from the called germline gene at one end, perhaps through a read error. The CDR3 loop reads CASTVRPGTGRNTGELFF. The CDR3 nucleotides are TGTGCCAGCACCGTAAGACCAGGGACTGGGCGAAACACCGGGGAGCTGTTTTTT. This sequence joins TRBV9 and TRBJ2-2; D perhaps matches TRBD2 (6 bases). Germline V gives CDR1 SGDLS, CDR2 YYNGEE. The CDR3 totals 18 residues.

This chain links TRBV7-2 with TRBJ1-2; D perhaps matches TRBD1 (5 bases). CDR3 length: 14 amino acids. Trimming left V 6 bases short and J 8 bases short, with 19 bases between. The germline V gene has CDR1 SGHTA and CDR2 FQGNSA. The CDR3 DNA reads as TGTGCCAGCAGTCGCGGGGGAACATCACGGGGCTACACCTTC. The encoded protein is CASSRGGTSRGYTF.

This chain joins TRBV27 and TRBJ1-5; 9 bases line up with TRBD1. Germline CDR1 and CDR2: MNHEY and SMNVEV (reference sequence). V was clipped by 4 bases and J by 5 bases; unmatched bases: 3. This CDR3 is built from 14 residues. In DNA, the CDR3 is TGTGCCAGCAGTTGGGGGGACAGGGATCAGCCCCAGCATTTT. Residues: CASSWGDRDQPQHF.